The rows below give T cell receptor beta chains drawn from one sample of a study of response to subunit inactivated influenza vaccine. TCRdb reprocessed the RT-PCR reads with MiXCR, giving one entry per CDR3 protein. The sample lists roughly 570,000 distinct CDR3 sequences, around 13% occurring once. This specimen consisted of PBMCs from blood, obtained 40 to 50 days after vaccination. The source of these receptors is a man aged 50-60 years who received an inactivated influenza vaccine. The CDR3 runs from the conserved cysteine through the conserved F or W. D genes are given only for firm matches. Size values are once, few and many counts, or a class for expanded clones, and some rows have none.

TRBV7-6	TRBD1	-	TRBJ2-2	TGTGCCAGCAGCTTAGCGGCGGGACAGGGGGCCGGGGAGCTGTTTTTT	CASSLAAGQGAGELFF
TRBV4-3	TRBD1	-	TRBJ1-5	TGCGCCAGCAGCCTTCGGACAGGGCAACAGCCCCAGCATTTT	CASSLRTGQQPQHF
TRBV12-3/TRBV12-4	-	-	TRBJ2-7	TGTGCCAGCAGCCCGGTGGGGAGTTACGAGCAGTACTTC	CASSPVGSYEQYF
TRBV29-1	TRBD1	many	TRBJ2-1	TGCAGCGCGGACAGGGCTGAGCAGTTCTTC	CSADRAEQFF
TRBV12-3/TRBV12-4	TRBD1	-	TRBJ2-2	TGTGCCAGCAGTCACGGACAGGGTCCCGGGGAGCTGTTTTTT	CASSHGQGPGELFF
TRBV20-1	TRBD1	-	TRBJ1-1	TGCAGTGCCGATTGGGACAGGGTGAACACTGAAGCTTTCTTT	CSADWDRVNTEAFF
TRBV6-1	-	-	TRBJ2-7	TGTGCCAGCAGTCCTTCGAGCCCCCTCTCCTTCTCCTACGAGCAGTACTTC	CASSPSSPLSFSYEQYF
TRBV24-1	-	few	TRBJ2-3	TGTGCCACCAGTGATTCTAGCGCGACTAGCACAGATACGCAGTATTTT	CATSDSSATSTDTQYF
TRBV5-1	TRBD2	-	TRBJ2-5	TGCGCCAGCAGCCCCGGGACTAGCGGGGGGTCTGAGACCCAGTACTTC	CASSPGTSGGSETQYF
TRBV6-5	TRBD2	few	TRBJ2-1	TGTGCCAGCAGTTACATGCGGGGGGCGGATGAGCAGTTCTTC	CASSYMRGADEQFF
TRBV4-3	TRBD1	many	TRBJ1-2	TGCGCCAGCAGCCAGACCACGGACAGGGATAACTATGGCTACACCTTC	CASSQTTDRDNYGYTF
TRBV14	-	-	TRBJ1-4	TGTGCCAGCAGCCAATTAGGACCTAAAAATGAAAAACTGTTTTTT	CASSQLGPKNEKLFF
TRBV7-8	TRBD1	-	TRBJ2-7	TGTGCCAGCAGCTCTCCCAGGGGGCAGAGTTCCTACGAGCAGTACTTC	CASSSPRGQSSYEQYF
TRBV12-3/TRBV12-4	TRBD1	many	TRBJ1-2	TGTGCCAGCAGACCGGGACAGCTTTATTATGGCTACACCTTC	CASRPGQLYYGYTF
TRBV6-2/TRBV6-3	-	few	TRBJ1-1	TGTGCCAGCAGTTACGGGACCTCCGAAGCTTTCTTT	CASSYGTSEAFF
TRBV7-9	-	few	TRBJ2-7	TGTGCCAGCAGCTTCGGGGATTACTCCTACGAGCAGTACTTC	CASSFGDYSYEQYF
TRBV10-3	TRBD2	-	TRBJ2-3	TGTGCCATCAGTGGAACCCGAGCGGGGGGGCTCACAGATACGCAGTATTTT	CAISGTRAGGLTDTQYF
TRBV5-1	-	-	TRBJ2-1	TGCGCCAGCAGCTTGCGGGAGCTGATAAATGAGCAGTTCTTC	CASSLRELINEQFF
TRBV4-3	-	-	TRBJ2-1	TGCGCCAGCAGCCAAAGACACCAGCGGGCCTCCTACAATGAGCAGTTCTTC	CASSQRHQRASYNEQFF
TRBV12-3/TRBV12-4	-	-	TRBJ2-6	TGTGCCAGCCAAGAGGGGGCTGGGGCCAACGTCCTGACTTTC	CASQEGAGANVLTF
TRBV20-1	-	-	TRBJ2-5	TGCAGTGCTAGAGTTGGAGCAGGGTTAGAGACCCAGTACTTC	CSARVGAGLETQYF
TRBV28	-	few	TRBJ1-3	TGTGCCAGCACCCCCTTTGGAAACACCATATATTTT	CASTPFGNTIYF
TRBV12-3/TRBV12-4	-	many	TRBJ1-2	TGTGCCAGCAGTTTAGGGGAAAACTATGGCTACACCTTC	CASSLGENYGYTF
TRBV4-3	TRBD1	-	TRBJ2-5	TGCGCCAGCAGCCAAGGGACAGGCCCCGGAGAGACCCAGTACTTC	CASSQGTGPGETQYF
TRBV7-8	TRBD2	few	TRBJ2-1	TGTGCCAGCAGCTTAGCGCGGCTTAGCGGGGTGTACAATGAGCAGTTCTTC	CASSLARLSGVYNEQFF
TRBV29-1	-	many	TRBJ1-1	TGCAGCGTTCAAGTGGACACTGAAGCTTTCTTT	CSVQVDTEAFF
TRBV6-2/TRBV6-3	-	few	TRBJ1-2	TGTGCCAGCACCACCGGAGGTCATGGCTACACCTTC	CASTTGGHGYTF
TRBV4-3	-	many	TRBJ2-5	TGCGCCAGCAGCCAAGTATTGAGACAAGAGACCCAGTACTTC	CASSQVLRQETQYF
TRBV27	-	few	TRBJ2-7	TGTGCCAGCAGTCCCTTGTTCTCTGAGTGGCCCTACGAGCAGTACTTC	CASSPLFSEWPYEQYF